Shown below are 11 T cell receptor beta chains from a single sample sequenced in a study of cytomegalovirus exposure and HLA in healthy donors. PCR amplification relied on 60 Vbeta primers (plus 13 Jbeta primers). Repertoires were generated with immunoSEQ multiplex PCR, while TCRdb's copy carries only in-frame clones and drops some. The table shows about 170,000 clones, with about 75% occurring only once. The source material was PBMCs. The receptors derive from a woman between 45 and 60 years old in good health and CMV-seropositive.

The chain employs TRBV6-6 and TRBJ2-7; 9 positions match TRBD2. Trimming took 4 bases from V and 12 from J; bases not matched to a gene: 7. This CDR3 is 12 amino acids long. CDR1 is MNHNY, CDR2 SVGAGI, per germline (reference sequence). The CDR3 nucleotides are TGTGCCAGCAGTTCCTCCGGGACTAGCCTGTACTTC. It specifies CASSSSGTSLYF.

The rearrangement links TRBV25-1 to TRBJ2-1, with D unresolved. V was shortened by 2 bases and J by 3 bases, with 8 bases between the two germline ends. Germline V gives CDR1 MGHDK, CDR2 SYGVNS. The CDR3 is 14 residues long. Here the CDR3 reads CASSEPTDYNEQFF. CDR3 nucleotides: TGTGCCAGCAGTGAACCTACAGACTACAATGAGCAGTTCTTC. The complete variable domain, with remaining parts taken from reference TRBV25-1 and TRBJ2-1, reads EADIYQTPRYLVIGTGKKITLECSQTMGHDKMYWYQQDPGMELHLIHYSYGVNSTEKGDLSSESTVSRIRTEHFPLTLESARPSHTSQYLCASSEPTDYNEQFFGPGTRLTVL.

This clone appeared a few times. At the DNA level, this CDR3 is encoded by other sequences in the same sample as well. CDR3 sequence (DNA): TGTGCCAGCAGTTACGGGACAGGGAACACTGAAGCTTTCTTT. Protein: CASSYGTGNTEAFF. The gene calls are TRBV6-5 and TRBJ1-1; the match to TRBD1 covers 8 bases. CDR1 and CDR2 (germline): MNHEY, SVGAGI. CDR3 length: 14 residues. The J segment lost 1 base and the V segment lost 2 bases, leaving 0 bases of the junction unmatched.

This clone was seen a few times. The V gene is TRBV7-9, the J gene TRBJ1-3, with D unresolved. The V end was cut by 3 bases, the J end by 8 bases, with 14 bases between. This CDR3 has 14 residues. The germline V gene encodes CDR1 SEHNR and CDR2 FQNEAQ (reference sequence). The CDR3 protein is CASSLLGREHTIYF. In DNA form, the CDR3 reads TGTGCCAGCAGCTTGTTGGGAAGGGAGCACACCATATATTTT.

The chain has TRBV7-3 and TRBJ1-1; D gene unclear. This CDR3 spans 13 amino acids. The V gene lost 5 bases and the J gene lost 1 base, with 8 bases spanning the gap. Germline assignment: CDR1 SGHTA and CDR2 FQGTGA. The CDR3, as DNA: TGTGCCAGCAGCCCCTCACAGAACACTGAAGCTTTCTTT. Translated, it gives CASSPSQNTEAFF. The variable domain in full, completed from reference TRBV7-3 and TRBJ1-1, reads GAGVSQTPSNKVTEKGKYVELRCDPISGHTALYWYRQSLGQGPEFLIYFQGTGAADDSGLPNDRFFAVRPEGSVSTLKIQRTERGDSAVYLCASSPSQNTEAFFGQGTRLTVV.

This chain's CDR3 is CASSSGQGGAFF. The CDR3 DNA is TGTGCCAGCAGCTCTGGACAGGGGGGAGCTTTCTTT. The chain combines TRBV7-9 with TRBJ1-1; 10 nucleotides agree with TRBD1. J lost 10 bases, V lost 4 bases, and 3 bases had no gene match. The CDR3 has 12 amino acids. Germline-derived CDR1 and CDR2 are SEHNR and FQNEAQ (reference sequence). Complete variable domain (other parts from reference TRBV7-9 and TRBJ1-1): DTGVSQNPRHKITKRGQNVTFRCDPISEHNRLYWYRQTLGQGPEFLTYFQNEAQLEKSRLLSDRFSAERPKGSFSTLEIQRTEQGDSAMYLCASSSGQGGAFFGQGTRLTVV.

The table lists this clone with a count of one. V gene TRBV6-6 combines with J gene TRBJ2-1; tentative D call: TRBD1 (5 bases). The CDR3 consists of 15 residues. Trimming left V 6 bases short and J 7 bases short, with 19 bases between. Germline V lookup: CDR1 MNHNY, CDR2 SVGAGI (reference sequence). The chain's CDR3 is CASRATGAARNEQFF. The DNA of the CDR3 is TGTGCCAGCAGGGCTACAGGTGCTGCGCGGAATGAGCAGTTCTTC.

The rearrangement uses TRBV9 and TRBJ1-6, with 9 bases lining up with TRBD1. Germline CDR1 SGDLS, CDR2 YYNGEE. This CDR3 has 15 residues. V lost 3 bases to trimming and J lost 7 bases; unmatched junction nucleotides: 5. The CDR3 reads CASSGTGTGNSPLHF. CDR3 DNA sequence: TGTGCCAGCAGCGGAACCGGGACAGGGAATTCACCCCTCCACTTT.

The gene calls are TRBV10-3 and TRBJ1-6; no clear D. The CDR3 has 13 amino acids. The V end lost 0 bases, the J end lost 10 bases, and 7 bases lay between the germline ends. Germline CDR1 is ENHRY and CDR2 is SYGVKD. CDR3 coding DNA: TGTGCCATCAGTGAGTCGTGGGAGTCACCCCTCCACTTT. Translated: CAISESWESPLHF.

A word on this clone: A junction end diverges from the germline sequence, so it may reflect a read error. The V gene is TRBV7-9, the J gene TRBJ1-5, with TRBD1 matching over 9 bases. The germline CDR1 and CDR2 sequences are SEHNR and FQNEAQ (reference sequence). The CDR3 runs to 16 residues. The CDR3 reads CSSSGTEDRGDQPQHF. The CDR3 DNA sequence: TGTTCCAGCAGCGGTACCGAAGACAGGGGGGATCAGCCCCAGCATTTT.

V and J are TRBV7-8 and TRBJ1-6; tentatively, D is TRBD1 (5 bases). V dropped 0 bases and J dropped 6 bases, with 9 bases sitting between them. The V gene's germline CDR1 is SGHVS and CDR2 FQNEAQ. CDR3 length: 15 residues. CDR3 in DNA: TGTGCCAGCAGCTTAGCTTATCAGGGTAATTCACCCCTCCACTTT. The encoded protein is CASSLAYQGNSPLHF.